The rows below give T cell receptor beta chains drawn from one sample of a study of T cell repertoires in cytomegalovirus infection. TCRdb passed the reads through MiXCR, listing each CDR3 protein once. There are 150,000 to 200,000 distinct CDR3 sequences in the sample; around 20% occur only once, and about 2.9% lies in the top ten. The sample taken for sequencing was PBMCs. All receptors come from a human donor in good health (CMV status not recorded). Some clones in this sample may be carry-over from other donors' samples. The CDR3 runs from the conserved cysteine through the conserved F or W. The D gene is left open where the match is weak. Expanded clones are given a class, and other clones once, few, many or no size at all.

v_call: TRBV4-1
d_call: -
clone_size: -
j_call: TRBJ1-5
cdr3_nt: TGCGCCAGCAGCCAAGATGGCCAGGGCAATCAGCCCCAGCATTTT
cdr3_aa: CASSQDGQGNQPQHF

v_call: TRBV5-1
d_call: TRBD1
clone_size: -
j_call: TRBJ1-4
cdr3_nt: TGCGCCAGCAGCTTGTCCGGGACAGGAAATGAAAAACTGTTTTTT
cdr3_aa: CASSLSGTGNEKLFF

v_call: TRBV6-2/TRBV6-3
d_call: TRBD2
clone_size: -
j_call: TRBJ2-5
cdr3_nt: TGTGCCAGCAGAACACCGTGGGTAGCGGGGAAGAAAGAGACCCAGTACTTC
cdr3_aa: CASRTPWVAGKKETQYF

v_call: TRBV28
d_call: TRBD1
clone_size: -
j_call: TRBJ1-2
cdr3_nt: TGTGCCAGCAGTGGATCAGGGGGCCACAGATCTAACTATGGCTACACCTTC
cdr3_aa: CASSGSGGHRSNYGYTF

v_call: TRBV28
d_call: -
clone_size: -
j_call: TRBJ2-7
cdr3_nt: TGTGCCAGCAGTCATGGACAGTATCAAACCGATTTAGTCTCCTACGAGCAGTACTTC
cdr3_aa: CASSHGQYQTDLVSYEQYF

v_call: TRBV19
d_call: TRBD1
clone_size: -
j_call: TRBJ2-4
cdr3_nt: TGTGCCAGTAGTATACGCGGGACAGGGGCCAATATAGCCAAAAACATTCAGTACTTC
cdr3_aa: CASSIRGTGANIAKNIQYF

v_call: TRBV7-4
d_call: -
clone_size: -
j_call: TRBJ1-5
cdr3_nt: TGTGCCAGCAGCTCGGCTCGACCAGGAGTTGAAGGAAATCAGCCCCAGCATTTT
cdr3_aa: CASSSARPGVEGNQPQHF

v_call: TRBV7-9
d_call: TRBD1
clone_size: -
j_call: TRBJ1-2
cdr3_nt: TGTGCCAGCAGCCTCCGGGACAGGGTCGAATATGGCTACACCTTC
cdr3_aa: CASSLRDRVEYGYTF

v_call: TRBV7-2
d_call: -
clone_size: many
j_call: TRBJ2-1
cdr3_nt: TGTGCCAGCAGCTTAGCGGTACTAGCTTTAGAGCAGTTCTTC
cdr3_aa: CASSLAVLALEQFF

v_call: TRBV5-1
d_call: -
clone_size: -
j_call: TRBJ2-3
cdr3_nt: TGCGCCAGCAGCCCCGGATGGACAACCGGTAACACAGATACGCAGTATTTT
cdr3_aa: CASSPGWTTGNTDTQYF

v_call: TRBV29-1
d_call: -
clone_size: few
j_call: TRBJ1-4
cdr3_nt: TGCAGCGTTGTCGAGGGGAGAGGTGAAAAACTGTTTTTT
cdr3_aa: CSVVEGRGEKLFF

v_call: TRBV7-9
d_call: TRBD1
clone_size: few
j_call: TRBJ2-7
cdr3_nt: TGTGCCAGCAGCGTACAGGGGGACGAGCAGTACTTC
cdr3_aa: CASSVQGDEQYF

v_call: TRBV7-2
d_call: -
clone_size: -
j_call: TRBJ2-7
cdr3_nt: TGTGCCAGCAGCTTATCGGACCCCTACGAGCAGTACTTC
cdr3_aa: CASSLSDPYEQYF

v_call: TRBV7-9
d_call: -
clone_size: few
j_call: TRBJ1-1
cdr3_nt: TGTGCCAGCACCCGATCTGGGGGGGGAATGAACACTGAAGCTTTCTTT
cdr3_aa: CASTRSGGGMNTEAFF

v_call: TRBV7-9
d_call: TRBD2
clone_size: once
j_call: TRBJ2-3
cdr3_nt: TGTGCCAGCTACCGGACTAGCGGGAGTAGAGATACGCAGTATTTT
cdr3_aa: CASYRTSGSRDTQYF

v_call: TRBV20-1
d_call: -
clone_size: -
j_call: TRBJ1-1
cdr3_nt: TGCAGTGCTAGGGTGGACCTGAACACTGAAGCTTTCTTT
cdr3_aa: CSARVDLNTEAFF

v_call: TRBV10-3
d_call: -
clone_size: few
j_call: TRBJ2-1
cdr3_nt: TGTGCCATCAGTCGAAGCGGGTTCTCCTACAATGAGCAGTTCTTC
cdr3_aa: CAISRSGFSYNEQFF

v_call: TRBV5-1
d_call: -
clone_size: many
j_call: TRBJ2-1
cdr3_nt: TGCGCCAGCAGCTTGAACCCTAGCTCCTACAATGAGCAGTTCTTC
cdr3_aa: CASSLNPSSYNEQFF

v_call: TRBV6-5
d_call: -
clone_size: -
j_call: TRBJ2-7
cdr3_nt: TGTGCCAGCAGTTACTCCCCGACAGGTCAGGGCTACGAGCAGTACTTC
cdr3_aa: CASSYSPTGQGYEQYF

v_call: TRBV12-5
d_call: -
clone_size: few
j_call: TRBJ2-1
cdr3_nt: TGTGCTAGTGGTTTGGTGGGCGGGAACAATGAGCAGTTCTTC
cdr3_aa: CASGLVGGNNEQFF

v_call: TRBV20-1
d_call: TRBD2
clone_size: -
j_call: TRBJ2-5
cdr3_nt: TGCAGTGCCCGAAGGGTAGCGGGGGGCTCAGAGACCCAGTACTTC
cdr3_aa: CSARRVAGGSETQYF

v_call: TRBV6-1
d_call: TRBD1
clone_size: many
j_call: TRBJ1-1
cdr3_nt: TGTGCCAGCAGTGACACAGGGGGCGCCCCTAGGGCTTTCTTT
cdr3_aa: CASSDTGGAPRAFF

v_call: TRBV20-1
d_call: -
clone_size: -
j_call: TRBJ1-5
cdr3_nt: TGCAGTGCTGTTTCAGGGGATCAGCCCCAGCATTTT
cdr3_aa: CSAVSGDQPQHF

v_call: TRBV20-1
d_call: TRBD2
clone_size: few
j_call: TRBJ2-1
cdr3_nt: TGCAGTGCTAGAGGCGGGGGTCTTTCGGTCAATGAGCAGTTCTTC
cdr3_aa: CSARGGGLSVNEQFF

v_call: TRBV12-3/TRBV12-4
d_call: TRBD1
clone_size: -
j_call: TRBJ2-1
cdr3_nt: TGTGCCAGCAGCTGGACAGGGTTGCGCAATGAGCAGTTCTTC
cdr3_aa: CASSWTGLRNEQFF

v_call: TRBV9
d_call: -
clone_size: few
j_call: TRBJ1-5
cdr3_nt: TGTGCCAGCAGCGTAGGAAGCAATCAGCCCCAGCATTTT
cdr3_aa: CASSVGSNQPQHF

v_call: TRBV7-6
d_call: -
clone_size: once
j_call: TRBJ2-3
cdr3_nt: TGTGACAGCAGCTTAGATGGGAACCAGGCAGATACGCAGTATTTT
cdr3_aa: CDSSLDGNQADTQYF

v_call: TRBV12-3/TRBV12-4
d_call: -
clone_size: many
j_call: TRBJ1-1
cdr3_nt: TGTGCCAGCCGACGCGGGAGGGCTGAAGCTTTCTTT
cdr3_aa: CASRRGRAEAFF

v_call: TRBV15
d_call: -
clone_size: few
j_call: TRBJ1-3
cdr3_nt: TGTGCCACCAGCAGAGAGATTGGTGACAGCCAAAAGCGAAACACCATATATTTT
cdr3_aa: CATSREIGDSQKRNTIYF

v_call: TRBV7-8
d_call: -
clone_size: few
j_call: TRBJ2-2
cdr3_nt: TGTGCCAGCAGCTTAGACGGACCCGCGAGGGAGCTGTTTTTT
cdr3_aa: CASSLDGPARELFF

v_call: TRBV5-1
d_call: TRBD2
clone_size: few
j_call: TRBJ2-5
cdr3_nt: TGCGCCAGCAGCTTGGACCCAGCGGGGGTACAAGAGACCCAGTACTTC
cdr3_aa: CASSLDPAGVQETQYF

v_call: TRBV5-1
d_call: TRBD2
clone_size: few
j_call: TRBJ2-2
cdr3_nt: TGCGCCAGCAGCGTAGCGGGAGGGTCCGGGGAGCTGTTTTTT
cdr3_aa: CASSVAGGSGELFF

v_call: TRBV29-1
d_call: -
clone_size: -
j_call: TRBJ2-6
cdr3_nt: TGCAGCGTTGAAGACGGACGCACTGGGGCCAACGTCCTGACTTTC
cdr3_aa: CSVEDGRTGANVLTF

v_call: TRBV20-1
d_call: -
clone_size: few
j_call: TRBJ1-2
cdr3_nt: TGCAGTGCTAGAGCCGGGGCAGCCAGAGCCGGCTACACCTTC
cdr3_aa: CSARAGAARAGYTF

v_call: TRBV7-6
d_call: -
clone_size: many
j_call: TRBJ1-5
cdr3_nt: TGTGCCAGCAGCCCAGGGTCCGGGAATAGCAATCAGCCCCAGCATTTT
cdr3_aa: CASSPGSGNSNQPQHF

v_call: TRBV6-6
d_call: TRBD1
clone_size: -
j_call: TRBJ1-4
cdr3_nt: TGTGCCAGCAGTTACGACAGGGCTACCAATGCAAAACTGTTTTTT
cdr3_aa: CASSYDRATNAKLFF

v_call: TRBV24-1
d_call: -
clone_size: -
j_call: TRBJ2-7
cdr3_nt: TGTGCCACCAGTGATTTGCAACGTGTGGCAGTGCCCTACGAGCAGTACTTC
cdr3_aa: CATSDLQRVAVPYEQYF

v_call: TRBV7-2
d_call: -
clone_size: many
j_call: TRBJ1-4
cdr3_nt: TGTGCCAGCAGCTTAGACCCCCGGGAAAAACTGTTTTTT
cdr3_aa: CASSLDPREKLFF

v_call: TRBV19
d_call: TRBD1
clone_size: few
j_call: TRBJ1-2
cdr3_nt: TGTGCCAGTACCAGGGACAGCCGATATGGCTACACCTTC
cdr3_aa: CASTRDSRYGYTF

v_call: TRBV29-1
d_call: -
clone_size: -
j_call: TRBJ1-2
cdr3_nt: TGCAGCGTTGAAAAGCAGGGAAGTGCTGGCTACACCTTC
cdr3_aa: CSVEKQGSAGYTF

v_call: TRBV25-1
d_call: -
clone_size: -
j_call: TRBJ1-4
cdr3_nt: TGTGCCAGCAACAGGGTTAATGAAAAACTGTTTTTT
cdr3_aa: CASNRVNEKLFF

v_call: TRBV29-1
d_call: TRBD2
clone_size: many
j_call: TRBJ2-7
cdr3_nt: TGCAGCGTCCTAGCGGGAAGGTACGAGCAGTACTTC
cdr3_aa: CSVLAGRYEQYF

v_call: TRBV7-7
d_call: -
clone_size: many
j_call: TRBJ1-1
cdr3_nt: TGTGCCAGCAGCTCCCCTAACAGGGTAGGTGCTGAAGCTTTCTTT
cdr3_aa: CASSSPNRVGAEAFF

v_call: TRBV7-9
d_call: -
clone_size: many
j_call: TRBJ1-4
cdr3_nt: TGTGCCAGCAGCTTAGTGCAGGCGGCGAATGAAAAACTGTTTTTT
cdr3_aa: CASSLVQAANEKLFF

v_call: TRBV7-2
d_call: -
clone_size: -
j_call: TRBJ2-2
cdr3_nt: TGTGCCAGCAGCTTAGTTAGCCGAACGAACACCGGGGAGCTGTTTTTT
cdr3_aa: CASSLVSRTNTGELFF

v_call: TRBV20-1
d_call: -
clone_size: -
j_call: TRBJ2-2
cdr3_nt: TGCAGTGCTAGATTGGGGGGGGCCGGCACCGGGGAGCTGTTTTTT
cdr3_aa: CSARLGGAGTGELFF

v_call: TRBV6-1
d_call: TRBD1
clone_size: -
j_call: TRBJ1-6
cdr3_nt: TGTGCCAGCAGTGGTCGGACAGGGGGCTTTAATTCACCCCTCCACTTT
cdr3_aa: CASSGRTGGFNSPLHF

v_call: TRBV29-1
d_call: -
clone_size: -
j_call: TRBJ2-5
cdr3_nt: TGCAGCGTCGACAGGGAGGCCGAGACCCAGTACTTC
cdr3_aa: CSVDREAETQYF

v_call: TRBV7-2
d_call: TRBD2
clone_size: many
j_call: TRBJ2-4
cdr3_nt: TGTGCCAGCAGCCCGCAACTAGCGGGAGCTAGGGACATTCAGTACTTC
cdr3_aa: CASSPQLAGARDIQYF

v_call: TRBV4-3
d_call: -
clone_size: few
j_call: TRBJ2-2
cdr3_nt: TGCGCCAGCAGCCTCTGGGGCGGACAAAACACCGGGGAGCTGTTTTTT
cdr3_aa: CASSLWGGQNTGELFF

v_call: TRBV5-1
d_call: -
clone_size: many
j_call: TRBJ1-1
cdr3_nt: TGCGCCAGCAGCGATAGACGGCAGAACACTGAAGCTTTCTTT
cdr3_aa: CASSDRRQNTEAFF

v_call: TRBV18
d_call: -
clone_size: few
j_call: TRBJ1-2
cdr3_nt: TGTGCCAGCTCACCGCCGGGGAGCAGCTATGGCTACACCTTC
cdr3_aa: CASSPPGSSYGYTF

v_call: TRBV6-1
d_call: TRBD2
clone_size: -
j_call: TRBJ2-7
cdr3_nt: TGTGCCAGCAGTGAGGGACTAGCGGGGGCGCCCTACGAGCAGTACTTC
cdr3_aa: CASSEGLAGAPYEQYF

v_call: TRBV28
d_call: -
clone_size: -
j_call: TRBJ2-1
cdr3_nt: TGTGCCAGCAGATTCCCCGGGACAACCTACAATGAGCAGTTCTTC
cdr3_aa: CASRFPGTTYNEQFF

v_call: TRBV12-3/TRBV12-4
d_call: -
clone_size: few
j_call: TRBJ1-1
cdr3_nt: TGTGCCAGCAGTTTACAGGGGTTTAGCACTGAAGCTTTCTTT
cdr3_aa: CASSLQGFSTEAFF

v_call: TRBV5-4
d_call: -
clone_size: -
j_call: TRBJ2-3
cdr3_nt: TGTGCCAGCAGCTTTGGCGGACGGGGCACAGATACGCAGTATTTT
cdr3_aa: CASSFGGRGTDTQYF

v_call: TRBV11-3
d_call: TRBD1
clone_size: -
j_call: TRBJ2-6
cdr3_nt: TGTGCCAGCAGCGCCCAGGGGGTCTCCTCTGGGGCCAACGTCCTGACTTTC
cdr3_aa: CASSAQGVSSGANVLTF